This T cell receptor beta chain emerged from a study of blood T cell repertoires in COVID-19. Across the study: T cells, B-cell-depleted T cells, or PBMCs provided the cDNA or gDNA that served as material.

Authors' data handling: For nucleated cells, counts were estimated from reference gene primer amplification. The method was immunoSEQ multiplex PCR; TCRdb's version includes in-frame clones alone and lacks a portion of them. D and trimming were read from the DNA, whereas the V and J calls and clone size are those reported in that table. This sample has under 300,000 clones; 65% to 90% occur once, and the top ten carry approximately 2.3%. This CDR3 is 11 amino acids long. CDR1 SGHAT and CDR2 FQNNGV come from the germline V gene. Trimming removed 6 bases from V and 7 bases from J, with 10 bases in between.

The sequencing input was peripheral blood. This sequence was found in a middle-aged man who had recovered from COVID-19. This rearrangement joins TRBV11-2 to TRBJ2-7; perhaps TRBD2 as D (5 bases). The CDR3 sequence: CASSSGWEQYF. As DNA, the CDR3 is TGTGCCAGCAGTTCGGGGTGGGAGCAGTACTTC.